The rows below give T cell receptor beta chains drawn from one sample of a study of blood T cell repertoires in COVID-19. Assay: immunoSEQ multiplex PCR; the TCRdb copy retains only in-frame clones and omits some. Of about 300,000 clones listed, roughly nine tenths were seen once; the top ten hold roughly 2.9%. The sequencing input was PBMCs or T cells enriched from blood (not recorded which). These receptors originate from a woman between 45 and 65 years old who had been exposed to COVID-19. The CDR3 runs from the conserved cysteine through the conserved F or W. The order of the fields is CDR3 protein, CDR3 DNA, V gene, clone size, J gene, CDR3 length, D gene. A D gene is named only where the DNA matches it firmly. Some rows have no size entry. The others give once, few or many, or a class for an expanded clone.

CDR3 protein: CATSRDTNEKLFF
CDR3 DNA: TGTGCCACCAGCCGGGACACGAATGAAAAACTGTTTTTT
V gene: TRBV15
clone size: -
J gene: TRBJ1-4
CDR3 length: 13
D gene: -

CDR3 protein: CASSDKGGYEQYF
CDR3 DNA: TGTGCCAGCAGTGACAAGGGAGGCTACGAGCAGTACTTC
V gene: TRBV6-4
clone size: -
J gene: TRBJ2-7
CDR3 length: 13
D gene: -

CDR3 protein: CASSSMVGQGRISNQPQHF
CDR3 DNA: TGTGCCAGCAGTTCTATGGTGGGACAGGGAAGAATTAGCAATCAGCCCCAGCATTTT
V gene: TRBV27
clone size: -
J gene: TRBJ1-5
CDR3 length: 19
D gene: TRBD1

CDR3 protein: CASSPRTGTGDGYTF
CDR3 DNA: TGTGCCAGCTCACCCCGTACCGGGACAGGGGACGGCTACACCTTC
V gene: TRBV18
clone size: -
J gene: TRBJ1-2
CDR3 length: 15
D gene: TRBD1

CDR3 protein: CSVLTDTDTQYF
CDR3 DNA: TGCAGCGTCCTGACTGACACAGATACGCAGTATTTT
V gene: TRBV29-1
clone size: -
J gene: TRBJ2-3
CDR3 length: 12
D gene: -

CDR3 protein: CASSSTGRETQYF
CDR3 DNA: TGTGCCAGTAGCTCTACAGGGCGGGAGACCCAGTACTTC
V gene: TRBV19
clone size: -
J gene: TRBJ2-5
CDR3 length: 13
D gene: -

CDR3 protein: CATAGVNNSPLHF
CDR3 DNA: TGTGCCACCGCGGGGGTAAATAATTCACCCCTCCACTTT
V gene: TRBV28
clone size: -
J gene: TRBJ1-6
CDR3 length: 13
D gene: -

CDR3 protein: CASNRGERAFF
CDR3 DNA: TGTGCCAGCAACCGCGGGGAGCGTGCTTTCTTT
V gene: TRBV6-5
clone size: -
J gene: TRBJ1-1
CDR3 length: 11
D gene: -

CDR3 protein: CASSSPSGGAYNEQFF
CDR3 DNA: TGTGCCAGCAGTTCGCCTAGCGGGGGGGCCTACAATGAGCAGTTCTTC
V gene: TRBV28
clone size: -
J gene: TRBJ2-1
CDR3 length: 16
D gene: TRBD2

CDR3 protein: CASSLRDSGSEQFF
CDR3 DNA: TGTGCCAGCAGCCTAAGGGATTCGGGGTCTGAGCAGTTCTTC
V gene: TRBV28
clone size: -
J gene: TRBJ2-1
CDR3 length: 14
D gene: -

CDR3 protein: CASSLVGQQETQYF
CDR3 DNA: TGTGCCAGCAGCTTAGTTGGACAGCAAGAGACCCAGTACTTC
V gene: TRBV5-4
clone size: -
J gene: TRBJ2-5
CDR3 length: 14
D gene: -

CDR3 protein: CASSLDETLAGGPPFTQYF
CDR3 DNA: TGTGCCAGCAGCTTAGATGAAACCTTAGCGGGGGGTCCGCCGTTTACGCAGTATTTT
V gene: TRBV11-2
clone size: -
J gene: TRBJ2-3
CDR3 length: 19
D gene: TRBD2

CDR3 protein: CASSPGRTGEKNTF
CDR3 DNA: TGTGCCAGCTCACCGGGTAGGACAGGGGAAAAGAACACCTTC
V gene: TRBV18
clone size: once
J gene: TRBJ1-2
CDR3 length: 14
D gene: TRBD1

CDR3 protein: CAISEDSGSLRGSPLHF
CDR3 DNA: TGTGCCATCAGCGAAGATTCAGGGTCCTTACGAGGATCACCCCTCCACTTT
V gene: TRBV10-3
clone size: once
J gene: TRBJ1-6
CDR3 length: 17
D gene: -

CDR3 protein: CASSPRTGKETQYF
CDR3 DNA: TGTGCCAGCAGTCCCCGGACAGGGAAAGAGACCCAGTACTTC
V gene: TRBV28
clone size: -
J gene: TRBJ2-5
CDR3 length: 14
D gene: TRBD1

CDR3 protein: CASSRPLAAISYEQYF
CDR3 DNA: TGTGCCAGCAGTCGACCTCTAGCGGCAATTTCCTACGAGCAGTACTTC
V gene: TRBV28
clone size: -
J gene: TRBJ2-7
CDR3 length: 16
D gene: TRBD2

CDR3 protein: CASSPTGITDTQYF
CDR3 DNA: TGTGCCAGCTCACCGACAGGAATCACAGATACGCAGTATTTT
V gene: TRBV18
clone size: -
J gene: TRBJ2-3
CDR3 length: 14
D gene: -

CDR3 protein: CATSDHRTGSYSGANVLTF
CDR3 DNA: TGTGCCACCAGTGATCACCGGACAGGGTCCTACTCTGGGGCCAACGTCCTGACTTTC
V gene: TRBV24-1
clone size: -
J gene: TRBJ2-6
CDR3 length: 19
D gene: TRBD1

CDR3 protein: CASSSAGYEQYF
CDR3 DNA: TGTGCCAGCAGTTCCGCAGGGTACGAGCAGTACTTC
V gene: TRBV28
clone size: -
J gene: TRBJ2-7
CDR3 length: 12
D gene: -

CDR3 protein: CASSQSGTGIQETQYF
CDR3 DNA: TGTGCCAGCAGCCAATCCGGGACAGGGATTCAAGAGACCCAGTACTTC
V gene: TRBV4-2
clone size: -
J gene: TRBJ2-5
CDR3 length: 16
D gene: TRBD1

CDR3 protein: CATSRDRIRATDTQYF
CDR3 DNA: TGTGCCACCAGCAGAGATCGTATCAGGGCCACAGATACGCAGTATTTT
V gene: TRBV15
clone size: -
J gene: TRBJ2-3
CDR3 length: 16
D gene: -

CDR3 protein: CASRVTTGDGYTF
CDR3 DNA: TGTGCCAGCAGGGTAACGACAGGTGATGGCTACACCTTC
V gene: TRBV2
clone size: -
J gene: TRBJ1-2
CDR3 length: 13
D gene: -

CDR3 protein: CASSLGGDSNQPQHF
CDR3 DNA: TGTGCCAGCAGCTTAGGGGGGGACAGCAATCAGCCCCAGCATTTT
V gene: TRBV7-9
clone size: -
J gene: TRBJ1-5
CDR3 length: 15
D gene: -

CDR3 protein: CASKQGASGNTIYF
CDR3 DNA: TGCGCCAGTAAACAGGGCGCGTCTGGAAACACCATATATTTT
V gene: TRBV5-1
clone size: -
J gene: TRBJ1-3
CDR3 length: 14
D gene: -

CDR3 protein: CASMRGGQETQYF
CDR3 DNA: TGTGCCAGCATGCGCGGGGGGCAAGAGACCCAGTACTTC
V gene: TRBV28
clone size: -
J gene: TRBJ2-5
CDR3 length: 13
D gene: TRBD2

CDR3 protein: CASSPTGGTSNYGYTF
CDR3 DNA: TGTGCCAGTAGTCCCACAGGGGGTACATCTAACTATGGCTACACCTTC
V gene: TRBV19
clone size: once
J gene: TRBJ1-2
CDR3 length: 16
D gene: TRBD1

CDR3 protein: CASSLPYTGGGYGYTF
CDR3 DNA: TGTGCCAGCAGCCTACCTTATACAGGGGGTGGCTATGGCTACACCTTC
V gene: TRBV5-5
clone size: -
J gene: TRBJ1-2
CDR3 length: 16
D gene: TRBD1

CDR3 protein: CASSLAGGTNQPQHF
CDR3 DNA: TGTGCCAGCAGCTTGGCAGGGGGGACCAATCAGCCCCAGCATTTT
V gene: TRBV7-2
clone size: once
J gene: TRBJ1-5
CDR3 length: 15
D gene: TRBD1

CDR3 protein: CATSRAGIHYGYTF
CDR3 DNA: TGTGCCACCAGCAGAGCCGGGATCCACTATGGCTACACCTTC
V gene: TRBV15
clone size: -
J gene: TRBJ1-2
CDR3 length: 14
D gene: -

CDR3 protein: CASRQGSGNTIYF
CDR3 DNA: TGTGCCAGTAGGCAGGGGTCTGGAAACACCATATATTTT
V gene: TRBV19
clone size: -
J gene: TRBJ1-3
CDR3 length: 13
D gene: -

CDR3 protein: CASSPPVRGEGQYF
CDR3 DNA: TGTGCCAGCAGCCCCCCTGTCAGGGGAGAGGGCCAGTACTTC
V gene: TRBV5-6
clone size: -
J gene: TRBJ2-5
CDR3 length: 14
D gene: -

CDR3 protein: CASSRPGTPFEEKLFF
CDR3 DNA: TGTGCCAGCTCACGTCCCGGGACACCGTTTGAGGAAAAACTGTTTTTT
V gene: TRBV18
clone size: once
J gene: TRBJ1-4
CDR3 length: 16
D gene: -